This TCR beta chain was retrieved from a study of graft-versus-host responses after intestinal transplantation. Some clones are missing from TCRdb's copy, which holds only in-frame ones; the method was immunoSEQ multiplex PCR. The table has about 120,000 clones, just under 95% seen once. Points on this clone: Its antigen is unknown.

The CDR3 spans 15 residues. V trimming: 6 bases; J trimming: 8 bases; junction bases outside the gene matches: 14. Germline V gene data show CDR1 as SGHTA and CDR2 as FQGNSA. The chain is built from TRBV7-2 and TRBJ2-3; 7 positions match TRBD2. This TCR came from a human donor who received an intestinal transplant. Sequenced here: unstimulated CD4+ T cells sorted from spleen or lymph node cells, sampled before intestinal transplant. The DNA of the CDR3 is TGTGCCAGCAGACAACGTCCTAGCGGTGGGAGTACGCAGTATTTT. Amino acid sequence: CASRQRPSGGSTQYF.